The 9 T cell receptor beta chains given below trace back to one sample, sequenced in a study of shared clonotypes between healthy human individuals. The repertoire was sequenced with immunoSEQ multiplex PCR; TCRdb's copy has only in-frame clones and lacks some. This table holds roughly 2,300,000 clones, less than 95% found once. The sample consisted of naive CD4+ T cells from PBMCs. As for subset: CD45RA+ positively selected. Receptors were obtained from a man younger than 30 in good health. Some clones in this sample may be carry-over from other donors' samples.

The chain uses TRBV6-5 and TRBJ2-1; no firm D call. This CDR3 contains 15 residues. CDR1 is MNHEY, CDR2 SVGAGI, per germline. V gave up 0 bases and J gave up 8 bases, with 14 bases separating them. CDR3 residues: CASSYSGAYGDEQFF. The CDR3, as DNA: TGTGCCAGCAGTTACTCCGGAGCGTACGGCGATGAGCAGTTCTTC.

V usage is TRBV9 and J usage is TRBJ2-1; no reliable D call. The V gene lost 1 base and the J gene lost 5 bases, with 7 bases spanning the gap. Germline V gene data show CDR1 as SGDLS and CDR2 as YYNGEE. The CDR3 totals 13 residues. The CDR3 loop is CASSVSRNNEQFF. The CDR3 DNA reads TGTGCCAGCAGCGTATCCAGGAACAATGAGCAGTTCTTC. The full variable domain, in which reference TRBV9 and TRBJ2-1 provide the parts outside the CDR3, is DSGVTQTPKHLITATGQRVTLRCSPRSGDLSVYWYQQSLDQGLQFLIQYYNGEERAKGNILERFSAQQFPDLHSELNLSSLELGDSALYFCASSVSRNNEQFFGPGTRLTVL.

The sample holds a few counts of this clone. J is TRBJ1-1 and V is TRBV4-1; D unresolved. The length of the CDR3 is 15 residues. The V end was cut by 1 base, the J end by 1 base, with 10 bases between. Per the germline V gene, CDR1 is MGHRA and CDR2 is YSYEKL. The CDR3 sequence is CASSQADGRNTEAFF. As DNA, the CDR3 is TGCGCCAGCAGCCAAGCGGATGGGCGGAACACTGAAGCTTTCTTT.

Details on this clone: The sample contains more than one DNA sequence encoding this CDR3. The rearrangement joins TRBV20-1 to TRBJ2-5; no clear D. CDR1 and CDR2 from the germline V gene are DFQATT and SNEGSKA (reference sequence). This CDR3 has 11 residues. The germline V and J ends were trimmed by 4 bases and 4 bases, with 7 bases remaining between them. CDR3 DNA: TGCAGTGCTAACAAGGGAGAGACCCAGTACTTC. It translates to CSANKGETQYF.

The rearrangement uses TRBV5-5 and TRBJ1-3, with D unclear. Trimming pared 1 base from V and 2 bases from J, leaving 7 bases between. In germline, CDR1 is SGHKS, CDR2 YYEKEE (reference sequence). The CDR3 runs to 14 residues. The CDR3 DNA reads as TGTGCCAGCAGCTTGACCGGGACTGGAAACACCATATATTTT. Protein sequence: CASSLTGTGNTIYF.

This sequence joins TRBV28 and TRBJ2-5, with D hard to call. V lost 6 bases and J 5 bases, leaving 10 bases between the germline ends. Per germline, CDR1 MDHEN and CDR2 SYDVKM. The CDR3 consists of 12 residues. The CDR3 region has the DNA TGTGCCAGCAGCAAGGGCCCGGAGACCCAGTACTTC. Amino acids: CASSKGPETQYF. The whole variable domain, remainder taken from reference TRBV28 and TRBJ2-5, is DVKVTQSSRYLVKRTGEKVFLECVQDMDHENMFWYRQDPGLGLRLIYFSYDVKMKEKGDIPEGYSVSREKKERFSLILESASTNQTSMYLCASSKGPETQYFGPGTRLLVL.

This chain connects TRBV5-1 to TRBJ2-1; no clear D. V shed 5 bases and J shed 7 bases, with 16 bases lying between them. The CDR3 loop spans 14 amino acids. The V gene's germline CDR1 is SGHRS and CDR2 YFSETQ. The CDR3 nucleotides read TGCGCCAGCAGATCGCCATCCACTACAAATGAGCAGTTCTTC. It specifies CASRSPSTTNEQFF.

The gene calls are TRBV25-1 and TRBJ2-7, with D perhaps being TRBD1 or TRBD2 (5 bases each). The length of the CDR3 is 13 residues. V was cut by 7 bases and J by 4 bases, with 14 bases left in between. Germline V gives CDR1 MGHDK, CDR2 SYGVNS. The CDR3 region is CASTPPWGYEQYF. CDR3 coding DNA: TGTGCCAGCACCCCCCCTTGGGGGTACGAGCAGTACTTC.

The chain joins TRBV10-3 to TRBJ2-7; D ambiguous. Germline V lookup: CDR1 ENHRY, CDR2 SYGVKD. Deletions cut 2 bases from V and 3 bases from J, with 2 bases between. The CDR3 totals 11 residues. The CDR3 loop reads CAISENYEQYF. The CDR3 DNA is TGTGCCATCAGTGAGAACTACGAGCAGTACTTC.